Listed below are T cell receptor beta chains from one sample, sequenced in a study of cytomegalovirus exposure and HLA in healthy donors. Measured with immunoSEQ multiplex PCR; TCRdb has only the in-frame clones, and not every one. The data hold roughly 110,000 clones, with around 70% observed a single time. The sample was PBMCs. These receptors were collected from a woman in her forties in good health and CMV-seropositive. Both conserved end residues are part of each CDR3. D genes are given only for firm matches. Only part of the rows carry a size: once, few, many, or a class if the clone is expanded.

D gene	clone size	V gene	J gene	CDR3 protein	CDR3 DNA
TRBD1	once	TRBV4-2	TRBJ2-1	CASSPRGAGTGGLQWEQFF	TGTGCCAGCAGCCCCCGGGGAGCGGGGACAGGGGGTCTCCAATGGGAGCAGTTCTTC
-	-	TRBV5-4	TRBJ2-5	CASSSAGTRRETQYF	TGTGCCAGCAGCTCGGCCGGGACTCGCAGGGAGACCCAGTACTTC
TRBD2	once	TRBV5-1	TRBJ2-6	CASSWGEGEVSGANVLTF	TGCGCCAGCAGTTGGGGGGAGGGAGAGGTTTCTGGGGCCAACGTCCTGACTTTC
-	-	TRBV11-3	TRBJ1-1	CASSLNSLGVNTEAFF	TGTGCCAGCAGCTTAAATTCTTTAGGGGTGAACACTGAAGCTTTCTTT
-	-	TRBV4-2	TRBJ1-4	CASSQITGHNEKLFF	TGTGCCAGCAGTCAGATTACAGGGCATAATGAAAAACTGTTTTTT
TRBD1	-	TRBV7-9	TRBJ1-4	CASSLGPGTGNEKLFF	TGTGCCAGCAGCTTAGGCCCCGGGACAGGGAATGAAAAACTGTTTTTT
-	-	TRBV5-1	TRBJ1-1	CASSLGSLNTEAFF	TGCGCCAGCAGCTTGGGGAGCTTGAACACTGAAGCTTTCTTT
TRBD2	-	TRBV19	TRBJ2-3	CASSTRLAKAQYF	TGTGCCAGTAGTACCCGACTAGCAAAAGCGCAGTATTTT
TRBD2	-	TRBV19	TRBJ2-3	CASSTPTSGIDTQYF	TGTGCCAGTAGTACCCCGACTAGCGGGATAGATACGCAGTATTTT
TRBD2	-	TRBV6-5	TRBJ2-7	CASSYGWPAGTYEQYF	TGTGCCAGCAGTTACGGTTGGCCAGCGGGGACCTACGAGCAGTACTTC
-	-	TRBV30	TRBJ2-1	CAWSSGFTEQFF	TGTGCCTGGAGTTCAGGGTTTACTGAGCAGTTCTTC
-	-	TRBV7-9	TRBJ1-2	CASSIRTVANYGYTF	TGTGCCAGCAGCATTCGGACAGTCGCTAACTATGGCTACACCTTC
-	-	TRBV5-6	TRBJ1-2	CASSVQGIHRYGYTF	TGTGCCAGCAGCGTACAGGGAATTCACCGCTATGGCTACACCTTC
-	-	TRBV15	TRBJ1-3	CATRANRNTIYF	TGTGCCACCAGGGCCAACCGAAACACCATATATTTT
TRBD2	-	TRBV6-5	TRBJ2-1	CASRAGAYNEQFF	TGTGCCAGCAGGGCGGGAGCGTACAATGAGCAGTTCTTC
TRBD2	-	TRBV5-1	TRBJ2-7	CASSFLAGSAYEQYF	TGCGCCAGCAGCTTTCTAGCGGGATCGGCTTACGAGCAGTACTTC
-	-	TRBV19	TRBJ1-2	CASSIIGFYGYTF	TGTGCCAGTAGTATAATCGGGTTCTATGGCTACACCTTC
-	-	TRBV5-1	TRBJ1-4	CASSSDVSGGEKLFF	TGCGCCAGCAGCTCGGACGTATCGGGAGGTGAAAAACTGTTTTTT
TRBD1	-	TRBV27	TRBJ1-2	CASSSRDRGRRYTF	TGTGCCAGCAGTTCCCGGGACAGGGGAAGGCGCTACACCTTC
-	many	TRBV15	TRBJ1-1	CATSRAGFMNTEAFF	TGTGCCACCAGCAGAGCGGGGTTCATGAACACTGAAGCTTTCTTT
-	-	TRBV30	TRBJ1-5	CAWRSIGGFQPQHF	TGTGCCTGGAGGAGTATCGGGGGGTTTCAGCCCCAGCATTTT
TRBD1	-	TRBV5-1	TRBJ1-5	CASSLGQGTGQPQHF	TGCGCCAGCAGCTTGGGACAGGGGACTGGTCAGCCCCAGCATTTT
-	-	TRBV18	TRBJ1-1	CASSPPSRTEAFF	TGTGCCAGCTCACCACCGAGTCGCACTGAAGCTTTCTTT
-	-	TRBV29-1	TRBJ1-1	CSVAQNRVLDTEAFF	TGCAGCGTTGCGCAGAACAGGGTTCTCGACACTGAAGCTTTCTTT
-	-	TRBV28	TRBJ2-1	CASSPTNDRSSYNEQFF	TGTGCCAGCTCTCCGACAAACGACAGAAGCTCCTACAATGAGCAGTTCTTC
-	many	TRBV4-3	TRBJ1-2	CASSITGNSRYGYTF	TGCGCCAGCAGCATTACAGGGAACAGTAGGTACGGCTACACCTTC
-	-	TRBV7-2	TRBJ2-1	CASSLEGDSYNEQFF	TGTGCCAGCAGCTTAGAGGGGGACTCCTACAATGAGCAGTTCTTC
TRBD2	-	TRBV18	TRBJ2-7	CASSPPRTSGRYLYEQYF	TGTGCCAGCTCACCCCCCCGGACTAGCGGGAGGTACCTCTACGAGCAGTACTTC
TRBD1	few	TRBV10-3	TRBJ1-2	CAITAAGTGPKGYTF	TGTGCCATCACAGCCGCCGGGACAGGGCCAAAAGGCTACACCTTC
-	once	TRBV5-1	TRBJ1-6	CASSQGTAGHNSPLHF	TGCGCCAGCAGCCAGGGGACCGCTGGTCATAATTCACCCCTCCACTTT
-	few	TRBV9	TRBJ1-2	CASSVVGSPQVADNYGYTF	TGTGCCAGCAGCGTAGTTGGGTCACCACAGGTCGCAGATAACTATGGCTACACCTTC
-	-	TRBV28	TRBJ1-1	CASGLGGSNTEAFF	TGTGCCAGCGGGTTGGGGGGATCTAACACTGAAGCTTTCTTT
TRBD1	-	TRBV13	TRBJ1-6	CASSKTGSRSPLHF	TGTGCCAGCAGCAAGACAGGGAGTAGGTCACCCCTCCACTTT
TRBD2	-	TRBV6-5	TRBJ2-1	CASRETGGRQFF	TGTGCCAGCAGGGAGACGGGGGGGCGGCAGTTCTTC
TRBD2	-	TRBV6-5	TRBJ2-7	CASTARGGVYEQYF	TGTGCCAGCACCGCCCGGGGGGGGGTTTACGAGCAGTACTTC
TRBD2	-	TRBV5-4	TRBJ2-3	CASSSRGGGQPITDTQYF	TGTGCCAGCAGCTCCCGGGGGGGCGGGCAACCTATAACAGATACGCAGTATTTT
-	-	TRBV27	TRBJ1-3	CASSNGPGGTIYF	TGTGCCAGCAGCAACGGCCCGGGTGGCACCATATATTTT
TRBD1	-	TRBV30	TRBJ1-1	CAWSVSAGGEAFF	TGTGCCTGGAGTGTAAGTGCAGGGGGAGAAGCTTTCTTT
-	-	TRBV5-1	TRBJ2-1	CASSDQTPGAGYNEQFF	TGCGCCAGCAGCGATCAAACCCCAGGGGCGGGCTACAATGAGCAGTTCTTC
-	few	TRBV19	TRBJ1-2	CASSPDRRGGYTF	TGTGCCAGTAGTCCTGACCGCCGCGGGGGCTACACCTTC
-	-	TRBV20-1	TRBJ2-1	CSAGGNNEQFF	TGCAGTGCTGGGGGGAACAATGAGCAGTTCTTC
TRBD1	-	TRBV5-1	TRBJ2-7	CASSSGTGHFREQYF	TGCGCCAGCAGCAGCGGGACAGGGCATTTCCGCGAGCAGTACTTC
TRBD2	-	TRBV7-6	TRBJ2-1	CASSLKLAESSYNEQFF	TGTGCCAGCAGCTTAAAACTAGCGGAGAGCTCCTACAATGAGCAGTTCTTC
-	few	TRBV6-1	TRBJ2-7	CASGRSGFYEQYF	TGTGCCAGCGGGAGGTCGGGATTCTACGAGCAGTACTTC
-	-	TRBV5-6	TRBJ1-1	CASSLARDGLGTEAFF	TGTGCCAGCAGCTTGGCCAGAGATGGGCTTGGCACTGAAGCTTTCTTT
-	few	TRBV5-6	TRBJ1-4	CASDKVNEKLFF	TGTGCCAGTGACAAGGTAAATGAAAAACTGTTTTTT
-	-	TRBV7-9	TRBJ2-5	CASSSIQETQYF	TGTGCCAGCAGCTCCATCCAAGAGACCCAGTACTTC
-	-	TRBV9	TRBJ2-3	CASSVGGLTDTQYF	TGTGCCAGCAGCGTAGGGGGCCTCACAGATACGCAGTATTTT
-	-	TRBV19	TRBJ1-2	CASGTSNYGYTF	TGTGCCAGTGGGACATCTAACTATGGCTACACCTTC
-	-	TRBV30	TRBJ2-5	CAWSAGLGAKTQYF	TGTGCCTGGAGTGCGGGACTTGGGGCAAAGACCCAGTACTTC
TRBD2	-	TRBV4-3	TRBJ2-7	CASSQESPGWGGSVYEQYF	TGCGCCAGCAGCCAAGAAAGCCCGGGGTGGGGGGGAAGTGTGTACGAGCAGTACTTC
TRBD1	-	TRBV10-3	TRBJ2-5	CAISVGTGVQETQYF	TGTGCCATCAGTGTGGGGACAGGGGTCCAAGAGACCCAGTACTTC
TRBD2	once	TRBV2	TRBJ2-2	CASTLAGPAGELFF	TGTGCCAGCACCCTAGCGGGACCGGCCGGGGAGCTGTTTTTT
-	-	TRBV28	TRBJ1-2	CASSLSTGANYGYTF	TGTGCCAGCAGTTTATCGACAGGCGCTAACTATGGCTACACCTTC
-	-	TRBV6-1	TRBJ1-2	CASSEASGVGGYTF	TGTGCCAGCAGTGAAGCGTCGGGGGTCGGGGGCTACACCTTC
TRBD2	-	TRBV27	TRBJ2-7	CASIGTTSYEQYF	TGTGCCAGCATTGGGACTACTTCCTACGAGCAGTACTTC
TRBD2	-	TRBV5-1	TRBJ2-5	CASSFERGETQYF	TGCGCCAGCAGCTTCGAGCGGGGGGAGACCCAGTACTTC
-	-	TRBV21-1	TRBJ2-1	CASSKEGGRLAGNNEQFF	TGTGCCAGCAGCAAAGAGGGAGGGAGGCTAGCTGGGAACAATGAGCAGTTCTTC
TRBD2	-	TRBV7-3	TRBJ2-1	CASSSGRANEQFF	TGTGCCAGCTCTAGCGGGAGGGCCAATGAGCAGTTCTTC